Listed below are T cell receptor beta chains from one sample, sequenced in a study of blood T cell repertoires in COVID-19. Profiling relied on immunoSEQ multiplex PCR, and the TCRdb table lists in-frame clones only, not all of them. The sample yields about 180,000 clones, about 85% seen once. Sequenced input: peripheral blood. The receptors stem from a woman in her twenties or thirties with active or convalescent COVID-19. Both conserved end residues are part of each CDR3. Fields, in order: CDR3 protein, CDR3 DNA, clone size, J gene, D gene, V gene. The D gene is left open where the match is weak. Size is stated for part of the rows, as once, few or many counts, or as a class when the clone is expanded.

CASSTGGWGYTF	TGTGCCAGCAGTACTGGGGGGTGGGGCTACACCTTC	NA	TRBJ1-2	NA	TRBV28
CASRASTGGNSPLHF	TGTGCCAGCAGAGCATCGACAGGGGGAAATTCACCCCTCCACTTT	NA	TRBJ1-6	TRBD1	TRBV2
CASSQEEGLLYEQYF	TGTGCCAGCAGCCAAGAGGAGGGGCTCCTCTACGAGCAGTACTTC	once	TRBJ2-7	NA	TRBV3-1/TRBV3-2
CASSARQGAVYNSPLHF	TGTGCCAGCAGTGCCCGACAGGGGGCGGTTTATAATTCACCCCTCCACTTT	once	TRBJ1-6	TRBD1	TRBV27
CASSPGTGGYEQYF	TGTGCCAGCAGCCCCGGGACAGGGGGCTACGAGCAGTACTTC	NA	TRBJ2-7	TRBD1	TRBV7-2
CASSPPGSIGSNTEAFF	TGTGCCAGCTCACCACCGGGCAGCATAGGATCGAACACTGAAGCTTTCTTT	NA	TRBJ1-1	NA	TRBV18
CASSDLTSGGAREQFF	TGTGCCAGCAGTGACCTGACTAGCGGGGGGGCCCGTGAGCAGTTCTTC	NA	TRBJ2-1	TRBD2	TRBV6-4
CASRGRVTDTQYF	TGTGCCAGCAGGGGCAGGGTCACAGATACGCAGTATTTT	NA	TRBJ2-3	NA	TRBV6-5
CASSLGAGESYEQYF	TGTGCTAGCAGCTTAGGGGCAGGTGAATCCTACGAGCAGTACTTC	NA	TRBJ2-7	NA	TRBV7-7
CASSQDPGRTEAFF	TGCGCCAGCAGCCAAGACCCAGGGCGCACTGAAGCTTTCTTT	NA	TRBJ1-1	NA	TRBV4-1
CASSLGVPPNYEQYF	TGCGCCAGCAGCCTGGGAGTCCCCCCCAACTACGAGCAGTACTTC	NA	TRBJ2-7	NA	TRBV5-1
CASRGGTRNEQFF	TGTGCCAGCAGGGGGGGGACTAGAAATGAGCAGTTCTTC	NA	TRBJ2-1	TRBD2	TRBV6-5
CASSPTGGPDTQYF	TGTGCCAGCAGCCCGACAGGGGGCCCGGATACGCAGTATTTT	NA	TRBJ2-3	TRBD1	TRBV27
CASSIRGSGANVLTF	TGTGCCAGCAGTATCAGGGGGTCTGGGGCCAACGTCCTGACTTTC	NA	TRBJ2-6	TRBD1	TRBV28
CASSPDSSTGELFF	TGTGCCAGCAGCCCTGACAGTTCGACCGGGGAGCTGTTTTTT	NA	TRBJ2-2	NA	TRBV7-9
CASSLWGGTSGAKNIQYF	TGTGCCAGCAGTTTATGGGGTGGGACAAGTGGAGCCAAAAACATTCAGTACTTC	NA	TRBJ2-4	NA	TRBV28
CASSQSAEAFF	TGTGCCAGCAGTCAGAGCGCTGAAGCTTTCTTT	NA	TRBJ1-1	NA	TRBV6-6
CASSAGTSGINEQFF	TGTGCCAGCAGCGCCGGGACTAGCGGAATAAATGAGCAGTTCTTC	NA	TRBJ2-1	TRBD2	TRBV11-2
CASSLRTRPGGGYTF	TGTGCCAGCAGCTTGCGTACACGCCCCGGGGGTGGCTACACCTTC	NA	TRBJ1-2	NA	TRBV5-8
CASSSVTGTGDDNEQFF	TGTGCCAGCAGTTCTGTGACCGGGACAGGGGACGACAATGAGCAGTTCTTC	NA	TRBJ2-1	TRBD1	TRBV28
CASSLQGDRMDTQYF	TGTGCCAGCAGTTTACAGGGGGACAGGATGGATACGCAGTATTTT	NA	TRBJ2-3	TRBD1	TRBV28
CASSLTGNSGYTF	TGTGCCAGCAGTTTGACGGGGAATAGTGGCTACACCTTC	NA	TRBJ1-2	NA	TRBV12-3/TRBV12-4
CASSLTSGSTDTQYF	TGTGCCAGCAGCTTGACTAGCGGGAGCACAGATACGCAGTATTTT	NA	TRBJ2-3	TRBD2	TRBV11-2
CASSPIKSRDREGYGYTF	TGTGCCAGCTCACCTATTAAATCGAGGGACAGGGAAGGCTATGGCTACACCTTC	NA	TRBJ1-2	TRBD1	TRBV18
CASSLGYAGGPGDEQFF	TGTGCCAGCAGCTTAGGCTACGCGGGGGGGCCAGGTGATGAGCAGTTCTTC	NA	TRBJ2-1	TRBD2	TRBV7-2
CASSENGANYGYTF	TGTGCCAGCAGTGAAAACGGAGCTAACTATGGCTACACCTTC	NA	TRBJ1-2	NA	TRBV2
CASSLGDRVQHF	TGTGCCAGCAGCTTAGGGGACAGGGTTCAGCATTTT	medium-sized	TRBJ1-5	TRBD1	TRBV11-2
CASSLAAGLNTEAFF	TGTGCCAGCAGCTTAGCGGCAGGTTTGAACACTGAAGCTTTCTTT	NA	TRBJ1-1	NA	TRBV7-9
CASSIETGYYGYTF	TGTGCCAGTAGTATAGAAACAGGGTACTATGGCTACACCTTC	NA	TRBJ1-2	NA	TRBV19
CASSVPSSNVKGGELFF	TGTGCCAGCAGTGTCCCCTCTAGTAACGTCAAAGGCGGGGAGCTGTTTTTT	NA	TRBJ2-2	NA	TRBV6-1
CASSGFLYGYTF	TGTGCCAGTAGTGGCTTTCTCTATGGCTACACCTTC	few	TRBJ1-2	NA	TRBV19
CASSVEPGGLEQYF	TGTGCCAGCAGCGTAGAACCAGGGGGACTCGAGCAGTACTTC	NA	TRBJ2-7	NA	TRBV9
CASMGTPSYNEQFF	TGTGCCAGTATGGGGACACCATCCTACAATGAGCAGTTCTTC	NA	TRBJ2-1	NA	TRBV19
CASSVGLFNPLNTEAFF	TGTGCCAGCAGCGTAGGACTTTTCAACCCTCTGAACACTGAAGCTTTCTTT	NA	TRBJ1-1	NA	TRBV9
CASSFGKSYEQYF	TGTGCCAGCAGTTTCGGTAAGAGCTACGAGCAGTACTTC	NA	TRBJ2-7	NA	TRBV12-3/TRBV12-4
CASSLLETGFSGANVLTF	TGTGCCAGCAGCTTGTTGGAGACAGGGTTTTCTGGGGCCAACGTCCTGACTTTC	NA	TRBJ2-6	TRBD1	TRBV5-8
CASSPRMPPYEQYF	TGTGCCAGCAGCCCGAGGATGCCCCCCTACGAGCAGTACTTC	NA	TRBJ2-7	NA	TRBV4-2
CASSDSGRGLGYTF	TGTGCCAGCAGTGACTCGGGCAGGGGGCTCGGCTACACCTTC	once	TRBJ1-2	TRBD1	TRBV6-4
CSVEGDRGNYGYTF	TGCAGCGTTGAGGGGGACAGGGGTAACTATGGCTACACCTTC	NA	TRBJ1-2	TRBD1	TRBV29-1
CASRGAGGSTEAFF	TGTGCCAGCAGGGGCGCTGGGGGGAGCACTGAAGCTTTCTTT	NA	TRBJ1-1	NA	TRBV2
CASSYSNRMNTEAFF	TGTGCCAGCAGTTACTCGAACAGGATGAACACTGAAGCTTTCTTT	NA	TRBJ1-1	NA	TRBV6-5
CASSEGTGYQPQHF	TGTGCCAGCAGTGAAGGGACAGGGTATCAGCCCCAGCATTTT	NA	TRBJ1-5	TRBD1	TRBV2
CASMRALYGYTF	TGTGCCAGTATGCGGGCTCTCTATGGCTACACCTTC	NA	TRBJ1-2	NA	TRBV19
CASSRTGQVMARAF	TGTGCCAGCAGCCGAACCGGACAGGTTATGGCTAGGGCCTTC	NA	TRBJ1-2	TRBD1	TRBV3-1/TRBV3-2
CAISPSGRAHVYEQYF	TGTGCCATCAGCCCTAGCGGGAGGGCACACGTCTACGAGCAGTACTTC	NA	TRBJ2-7	TRBD2	TRBV10-3
CATGTVDSPLHF	TGTGCCACCGGGACTGTTGATTCACCCCTCCACTTT	NA	TRBJ1-6	NA	TRBV19
CATSRDLSRGTEAFF	TGTGCCACCAGCAGAGATTTGTCGAGAGGCACTGAAGCTTTCTTT	NA	TRBJ1-1	NA	TRBV15
CSVEGTGATSTDTQYF	TGCAGCGTTGAAGGGACAGGAGCCACTAGCACAGATACGCAGTATTTT	NA	TRBJ2-3	TRBD1	TRBV29-1
CASSELKGSEQYF	TGTGCCAGCAGTGAATTGAAGGGGTCCGAGCAGTACTTC	NA	TRBJ2-7	NA	TRBV25-1
CASSGDSNYGYTF	TGTGCCAGCAGTGGGGACAGTAACTATGGCTACACCTTC	NA	TRBJ1-2	TRBD1	TRBV6-4
CASSFWRAEAFF	TGTGCCAGCAGCTTTTGGCGGGCGGAAGCTTTCTTT	few	TRBJ1-1	NA	TRBV7-9
CASSPREALANSPLHF	TGTGCCAGCTCACCACGGGAGGCTCTAGCTAATTCACCCCTCCACTTT	NA	TRBJ1-6	NA	TRBV18
CATSDNASGRDNEQFF	TGTGCCACCAGTGATAACGCCAGCGGGAGGGATAATGAGCAGTTCTTC	NA	TRBJ2-1	TRBD2	TRBV24-1
CATRTDEAFF	TGTGCCACCCGGACAGATGAAGCTTTCTTT	NA	TRBJ1-1	NA	TRBV19
CASSSRRDSPLHF	TGTGCCAGCAGCTCCAGACGGGATTCACCCCTCCACTTT	once	TRBJ1-6	NA	TRBV5-4
CASSALRSGAGYTQYF	TGTGCCAGCAGCGCCCTGAGAAGCGGGGCCGGGTATACGCAGTATTTT	once	TRBJ2-3	TRBD2	TRBV5-4
CASSEAPRGQETQYF	TGTGCCAGCAGTGAAGCGCCGAGGGGGCAAGAGACCCAGTACTTC	NA	TRBJ2-5	NA	TRBV2
CASSRTDWGETQYF	TGTGCCAGCAGCCGGACAGATTGGGGAGAGACCCAGTACTTC	NA	TRBJ2-5	NA	TRBV2
CASSRGVHNEQFF	TGTGCCAGTAGTAGGGGGGTCCACAATGAGCAGTTCTTC	NA	TRBJ2-1	NA	TRBV19
CASSESSRIGQGAKNIQYF	TGCGCCAGCAGTGAGAGTTCTAGAATTGGACAGGGAGCCAAAAACATTCAGTACTTC	once	TRBJ2-4	TRBD1	TRBV10-2